Presented here are 3 T cell receptor beta chains from one specimen sequenced in a study of blood T cell repertoires in COVID-19. TCRdb's table, derived via immunoSEQ multiplex PCR, lists solely in-frame clones and lacks some. The data show 200,000 to 300,000 clones, about four fifths seen once. Sequenced material: peripheral blood. These receptors were collected from a man between 45 and 60 years old with acute or convalescent COVID-19.

J is TRBJ1-2 and V is TRBV29-1; 7 bases are shared with TRBD1. Germline assignment: CDR1 SQVTM and CDR2 ANQGSEA. Trimming at V came to 0 bases and at J to 13 bases, leaving 11 bases not matched to a gene. This CDR3 comprises 13 residues. DNA of the CDR3: TGCAGCGTTGAAGAATCACGGAGGGGGCAGACCACCTTC. It translates to CSVEESRRGQTTF.

V usage is TRBV9 and J usage is TRBJ2-7, with D possibly being TRBD2 (5 bases). Deletions cut 0 bases from V and 6 bases from J, with 13 bases between. The CDR3 has 14 residues. Germline CDR1 and CDR2: SGDLS and YYNGEE. This CDR3 is CASSVAQVRGEQYF. CDR3 nucleotides: TGTGCCAGCAGCGTAGCTCAGGTACGGGGCGAGCAGTACTTC.

The chain recombines TRBV5-1 with TRBJ2-2, with TRBD1 matching over 9 bases. Germline V CDR1 and CDR2: SGHRS, YFSETQ. There are 16 residues in the CDR3. The junction had 6 bases not matched to a gene; V was cut back by 2 bases and J by 4 bases. CDR3 in amino acids: CASSLLPGQGTGELFF. CDR3 DNA sequence: TGCGCCAGCAGCTTACTCCCGGGACAGGGCACCGGGGAGCTGTTTTTT.